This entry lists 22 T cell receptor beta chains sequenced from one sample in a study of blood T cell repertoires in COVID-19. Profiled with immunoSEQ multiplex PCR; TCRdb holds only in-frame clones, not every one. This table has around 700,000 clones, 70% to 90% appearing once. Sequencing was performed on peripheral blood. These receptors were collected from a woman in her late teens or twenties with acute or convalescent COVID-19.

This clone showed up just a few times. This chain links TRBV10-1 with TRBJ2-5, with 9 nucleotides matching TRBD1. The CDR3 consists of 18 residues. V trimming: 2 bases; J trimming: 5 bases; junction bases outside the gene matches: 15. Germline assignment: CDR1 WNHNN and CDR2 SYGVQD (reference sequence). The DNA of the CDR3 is TGCGCCAGCAGTGAGAGGCCAAGGACAGGGGATGGTAGGGAGACCCAGTACTTC. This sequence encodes CASSERPRTGDGRETQYF.

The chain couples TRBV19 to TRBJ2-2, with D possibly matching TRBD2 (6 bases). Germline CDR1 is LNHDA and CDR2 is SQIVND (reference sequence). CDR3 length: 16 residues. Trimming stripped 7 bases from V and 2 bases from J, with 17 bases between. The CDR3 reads CASTPWGTYNTGELFF. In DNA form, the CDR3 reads TGTGCCAGTACTCCGTGGGGGACTTATAACACCGGGGAGCTGTTTTTT.

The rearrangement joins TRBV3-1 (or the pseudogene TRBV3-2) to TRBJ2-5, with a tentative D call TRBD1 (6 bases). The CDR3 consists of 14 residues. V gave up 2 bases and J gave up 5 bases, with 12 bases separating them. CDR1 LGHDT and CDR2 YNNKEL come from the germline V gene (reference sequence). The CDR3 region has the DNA TGTGCCAGCAGCCAAAGATCCGACAGGGAGACCCAGTACTTC. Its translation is CASSQRSDRETQYF.

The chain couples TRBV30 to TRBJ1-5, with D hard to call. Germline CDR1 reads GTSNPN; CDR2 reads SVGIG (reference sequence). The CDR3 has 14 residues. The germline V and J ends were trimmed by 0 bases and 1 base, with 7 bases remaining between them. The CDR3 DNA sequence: TGTGCCTGGAGTGTACGACTGAGCAATCAGCCCCAGCATTTT. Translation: CAWSVRLSNQPQHF. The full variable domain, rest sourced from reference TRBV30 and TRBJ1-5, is SQTIHQWPATLVQPVGSPLSLECTVEGTSNPNLYWYRQAAGRGLQLLFYSVGIGQISSEVPQNLSASRPQDRQFILSSKKLLLSDSGFYLCAWSVRLSNQPQHFGDGTRLSIL.

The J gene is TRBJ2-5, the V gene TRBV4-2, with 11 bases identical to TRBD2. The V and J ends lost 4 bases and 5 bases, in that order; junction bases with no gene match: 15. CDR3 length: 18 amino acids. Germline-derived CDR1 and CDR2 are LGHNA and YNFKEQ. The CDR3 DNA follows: TGTGCCAGCAGCCGGGGAAACTTACTAGCGGGGGCCGGGGAGACCCAGTACTTC. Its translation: CASSRGNLLAGAGETQYF.

CDR3 sequence: CATSRGPGVGLFDEQFF. CDR3 in DNA: TGTGCCACCAGCAGAGGGCCAGGGGTGGGGCTATTCGATGAGCAGTTCTTC. The chain employs TRBV15 and TRBJ2-1, with a tentative D call TRBD1 (6 bases). There are 17 residues in the CDR3. Germline lookup yields CDR1 LNHNV and CDR2 YYDKDF (reference sequence). V lost 1 base, J lost 8 bases, and 21 bases lay in between.

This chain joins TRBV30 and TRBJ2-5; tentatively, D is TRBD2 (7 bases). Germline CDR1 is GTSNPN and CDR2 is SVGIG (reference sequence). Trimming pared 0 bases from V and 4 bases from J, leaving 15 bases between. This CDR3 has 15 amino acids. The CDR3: CAWSVNRGAGETQYF. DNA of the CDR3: TGTGCCTGGAGTGTAAACCGGGGGGCTGGAGAGACCCAGTACTTC.

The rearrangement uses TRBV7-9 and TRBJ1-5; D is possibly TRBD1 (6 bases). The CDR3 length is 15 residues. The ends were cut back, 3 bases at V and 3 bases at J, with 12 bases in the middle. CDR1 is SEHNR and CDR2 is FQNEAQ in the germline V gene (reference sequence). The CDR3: CASSLTGGHNQPQHF. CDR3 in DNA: TGTGCCAGCAGCTTGACAGGAGGACACAATCAGCCCCAGCATTTT.

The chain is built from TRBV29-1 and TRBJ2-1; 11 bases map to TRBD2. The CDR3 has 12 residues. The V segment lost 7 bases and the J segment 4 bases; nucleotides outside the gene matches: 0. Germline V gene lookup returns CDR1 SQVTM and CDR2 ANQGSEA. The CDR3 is CSGLAGYNEQFF. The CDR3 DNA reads TGCAGCGGACTAGCGGGATACAATGAGCAGTTCTTC.

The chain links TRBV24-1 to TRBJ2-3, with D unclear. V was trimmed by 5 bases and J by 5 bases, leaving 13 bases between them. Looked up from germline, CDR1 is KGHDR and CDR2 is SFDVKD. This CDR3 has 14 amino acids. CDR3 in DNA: TGTGCCACCAGTGCCCCCGGGTCCGGAGATACGCAGTATTTT. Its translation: CATSAPGSGDTQYF.

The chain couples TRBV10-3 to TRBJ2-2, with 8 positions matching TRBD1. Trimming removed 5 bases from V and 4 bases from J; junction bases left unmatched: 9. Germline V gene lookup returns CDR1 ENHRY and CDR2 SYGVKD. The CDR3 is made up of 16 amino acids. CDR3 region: CAISPGQGRGTGELFF. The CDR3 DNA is TGTGCCATCAGTCCCGGACAGGGTAGGGGCACCGGGGAGCTGTTTTTT.

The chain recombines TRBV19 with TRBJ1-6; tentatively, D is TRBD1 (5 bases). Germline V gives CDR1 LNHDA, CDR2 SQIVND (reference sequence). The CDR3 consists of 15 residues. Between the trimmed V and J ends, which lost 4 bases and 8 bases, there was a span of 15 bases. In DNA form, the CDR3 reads TGTGCCAGTAGTACCCGTGGGGCGACATATTCACCCCTCCACTTT. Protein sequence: CASSTRGATYSPLHF.

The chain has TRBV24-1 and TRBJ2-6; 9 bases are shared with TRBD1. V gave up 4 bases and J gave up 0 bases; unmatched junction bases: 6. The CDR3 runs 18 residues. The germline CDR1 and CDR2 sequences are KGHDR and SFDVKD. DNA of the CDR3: TGTGCCACCAGTGACGTCGGGACAGGGTCCTCTGGGGCCAACGTCCTGACTTTC. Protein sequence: CATSDVGTGSSGANVLTF.

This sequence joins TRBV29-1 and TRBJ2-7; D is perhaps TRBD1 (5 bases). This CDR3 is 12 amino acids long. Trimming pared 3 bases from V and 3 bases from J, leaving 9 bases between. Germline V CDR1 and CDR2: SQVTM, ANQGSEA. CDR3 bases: TGCAGCGTTGAGACAGACCGCTACGAGCAGTACTTC. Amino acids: CSVETDRYEQYF.

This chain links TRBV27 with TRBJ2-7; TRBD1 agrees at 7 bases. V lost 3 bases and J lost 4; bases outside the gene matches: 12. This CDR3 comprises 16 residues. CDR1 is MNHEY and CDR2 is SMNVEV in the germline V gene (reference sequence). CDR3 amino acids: CASSLAGRTGGYEQYF. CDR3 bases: TGTGCCAGCAGTTTGGCCGGACGGACAGGCGGGTACGAGCAGTACTTC.

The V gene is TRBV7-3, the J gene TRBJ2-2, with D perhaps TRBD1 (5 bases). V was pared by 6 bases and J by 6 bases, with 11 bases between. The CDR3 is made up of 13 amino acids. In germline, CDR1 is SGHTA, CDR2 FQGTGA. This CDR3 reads CASRPGSAGELFF. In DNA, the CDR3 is TGTGCCAGCAGACCAGGGTCGGCCGGGGAGCTGTTTTTT.

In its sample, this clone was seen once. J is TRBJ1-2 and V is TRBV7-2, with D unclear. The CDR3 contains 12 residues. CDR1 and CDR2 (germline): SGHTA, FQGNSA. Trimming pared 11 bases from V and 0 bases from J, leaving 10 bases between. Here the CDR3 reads CAVTGTNYGYTF. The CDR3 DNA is TGTGCCGTCACGGGGACTAACTATGGCTACACCTTC.

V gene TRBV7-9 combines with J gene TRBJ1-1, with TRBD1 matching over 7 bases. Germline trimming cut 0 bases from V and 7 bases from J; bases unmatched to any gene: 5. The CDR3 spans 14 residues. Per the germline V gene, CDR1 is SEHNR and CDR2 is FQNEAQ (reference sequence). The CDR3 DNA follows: TGTGCCAGCAGCTTAGCAGGGGGCACGGTTGAAGCTTTCTTT. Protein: CASSLAGGTVEAFF.

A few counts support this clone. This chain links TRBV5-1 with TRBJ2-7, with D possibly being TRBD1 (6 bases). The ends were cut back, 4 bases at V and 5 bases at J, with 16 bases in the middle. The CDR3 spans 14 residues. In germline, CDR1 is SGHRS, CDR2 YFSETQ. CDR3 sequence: CASSATNRVHEQYF. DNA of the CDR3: TGCGCCAGCAGCGCGACCAACAGGGTTCACGAGCAGTACTTC.

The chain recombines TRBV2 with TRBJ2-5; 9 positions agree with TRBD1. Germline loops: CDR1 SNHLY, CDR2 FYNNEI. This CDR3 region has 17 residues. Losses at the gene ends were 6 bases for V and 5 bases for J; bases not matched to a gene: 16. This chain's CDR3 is CASRRLGDRALRETQYF. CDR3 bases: TGTGCCAGCAGGAGACTCGGGGACAGGGCATTGCGGGAGACCCAGTACTTC.

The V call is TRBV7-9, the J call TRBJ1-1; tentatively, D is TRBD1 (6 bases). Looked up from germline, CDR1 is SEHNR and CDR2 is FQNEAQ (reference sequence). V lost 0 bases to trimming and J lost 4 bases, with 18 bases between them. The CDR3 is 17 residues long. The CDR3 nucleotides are TGTGCCAGCAGCTTAGCCCCCTCTGCAGGGGTAGTCACTGAAGCTTTCTTT. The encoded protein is CASSLAPSAGVVTEAFF.

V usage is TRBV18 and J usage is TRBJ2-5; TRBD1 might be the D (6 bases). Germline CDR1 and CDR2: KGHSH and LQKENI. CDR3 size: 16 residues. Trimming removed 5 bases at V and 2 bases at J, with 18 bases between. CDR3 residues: CASSVNQGTLQETQYF. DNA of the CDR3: TGTGCCAGCTCAGTGAATCAAGGGACACTACAAGAGACCCAGTACTTC.